The 14 T cell receptor beta chains below all came from one sample that was sequenced in a study of tumor and adjacent non-tumor tissue in lung cancer. The template was RNA from unsorted bulk tissue. A modified ARM-PCR protocol with three rounds of nested PCR amplified TCRbeta. TCRdb re-called the multiplex PCR reads through MiXCR, storing one row per CDR3 protein. The data contain under 250,000 distinct CDR3 sequences, 71% of them singletons. Sequenced material: lung tumor tissue. These receptors were collected from a man aged 60-69 years with non-small cell lung cancer.

This clonotype appeared once. The chain joins TRBV20-1 to TRBJ1-6; 7 bases line up with TRBD1. The trim removed 0 bases at V and 5 bases at J, leaving 13 bases unmatched. This CDR3 has 18 residues. Per the germline V gene, CDR1 is DFQATT and CDR2 is SNEGSKA (reference sequence). The CDR3 DNA is TGCAGTGCTAGAGATAGGACGCCAGGGGACAGAAATAATTCACCCCTCCACTTT. Protein sequence: CSARDRTPGDRNNSPLHF.

The rearrangement uses TRBV29-1 and TRBJ1-5; 7 bases are shared with TRBD1. V gave up 6 bases and J gave up 14 bases; unmatched junction bases: 16. Germline V lookup: CDR1 SQVTM, CDR2 ANQGSEA. This CDR3 region has 13 residues. CDR3 coding DNA: TGCAGCGTCGGAGGGGGCGGGAGTCAGCCAGAGCATTTT. Its translation is CSVGGGGSQPEHF.

On this clonotype itself: One end of the junction does not line up with germline, which may come from a read error. This chain connects TRBV4-3 to TRBJ1-1; unclear D gene. This CDR3 contains 14 residues. CDR1 and CDR2 from the germline V gene are LGHNA and YSLEER. The CDR3 sequence is CVSSQDRLNTEAFF. CDR3 sequence (DNA): TGCGTCAGCAGCCAAGATCGGCTGAACACCGAAGCCTTCTTT.

Ten or more counts support this clonotype. This rearrangement joins TRBV6-6 to TRBJ2-1; 7 positions match TRBD2. Losses at the gene ends were 2 bases for V and 10 bases for J; bases not matched to a gene: 14. Germline CDR1 is MNHNY and CDR2 is SVGAGI (reference sequence). This CDR3 is 16 amino acids long. CDR3 in amino acids: CASSYTRAGESREQFF. In nucleotides, the CDR3 is TGTGCCAGCAGTTACACCCGCGCGGGGGAGTCCCGGGAGCAGTTCTTC.

In this sample, this clonotype turned up many times. The CDR3: CASSFRDRVSNEQFF. DNA for the CDR3: TGTGCCAGCAGCTTCCGGGACAGGGTATCGAATGAGCAGTTCTTC. The rearrangement joins TRBV5-4 to TRBJ2-1; 9 nucleotides agree with TRBD1. Germline V gene sequence: CDR1 SGHNT, CDR2 YYREEE (reference sequence). V lost 2 bases, J lost 7 bases, and 7 bases stayed unmatched. This CDR3 is 15 amino acids long.

The chain links TRBV6-4 to TRBJ2-3; 7 positions agree with TRBD2. The CDR3 spans 16 residues. Trimming took 5 bases from V and 3 from J; bases not matched to a gene: 11. Per the germline V gene, CDR1 is MRHNA and CDR2 is SNTAGT. The DNA of the CDR3 is TGTGCCAGCAGTCACGAGGGAGGGCTTGGGACAGATACGCAGTATTTT. Its protein is CASSHEGGLGTDTQYF.

Details on this clonotype: The germline gene is not matched at one end of the junction; a read error may be the cause. The chain joins TRBV11-2 to TRBJ2-5; 7 nucleotides align to TRBD1. Germline CDR1 SGHAT, CDR2 FQNNGV. This CDR3 spans 14 amino acids. The CDR3 nucleotides read TGTGGCAGCGGCTCTGGACAGGTCCAAGAGACCCATTACTTC. It yields the protein CGSGSGQVQETHYF.

About this clonotype itself: One base away lies a much larger clone, so this may be a sequencing read error. J is TRBJ1-1 and V is TRBV6-2 or TRBV6-3; no definite D call. This CDR3 is built from 15 residues. The germline V gene has CDR1 MNHEY and CDR2 SVGEGT. The V end lost 7 bases, the J end lost 1 base, and 16 bases lay between the germline ends. This chain's CDR3 is CASTLYSRPNTEAFF. The CDR3 coding sequence is TGTGCCAGCACCTTGTACTCCAGGCCGAACACTGAAGCTTTCTTT.

Concerning this clonotype itself: A read error is possible here, since a much larger clone lies one base away. The chain carries TRBV5-4 and TRBJ1-1; no reliable D call. Per germline, CDR1 SGHNT and CDR2 YYREEE (reference sequence). V lost 0 bases and J lost 1, with 10 bases in between. This CDR3 is built from 15 residues. CDR3: CASSLDPDSNTEAFF. The DNA of the CDR3 is TGTGCCAGCAGCTTGGATCCGGATTCGAACACTGAAGCTTTCTTT.

For this clonotype: A single base separates this from a much larger clone, so it may be a read error. The chain is built from TRBV6-2 or TRBV6-3 and TRBJ2-7; TRBD1 matches 7 bases. The CDR3 has 15 amino acids. CDR1 is MNHEY, CDR2 SVGEGT, per germline. CDR3 protein: CDSSLAGTAKYEQYF. The CDR3 DNA reads as TGTGACAGCAGTCTCGCCGGGACAGCCAAGTACGAGCAGTACTTC.

The V gene is TRBV19, the J gene TRBJ2-1; no definite D call. CDR3 length: 16 residues. From germline, CDR1 is LNHDA and CDR2 SQIVND (reference sequence). Deletions cut 6 bases from V and 2 bases from J, with 17 bases between. The CDR3 DNA follows: TGTGCCAGTAGGGACCCCACCCCAAAAACCTACAATGAGCAGTTCTTC. Its translation: CASRDPTPKTYNEQFF. Variable domain in full (rest from reference TRBV19 and TRBJ2-1): DGGITQSPKYLFRKEGQNVTLSCEQNLNHDAMYWYRQDPGQGLRLIYYSQIVNDFQKGDIAEGYSVSREKKESFPLTVTSAQKNPTAFYLCASRDPTPKTYNEQFFGPGTRLTVL.

Points on this clonotype: This could be a read error, since a much larger clone is one nucleotide away. J is TRBJ2-2 and V is TRBV20-1; D remains unclear. Germline loops: CDR1 DFQATT, CDR2 SNEGSKA (reference sequence). CDR3 size: 13 residues. V lost 2 bases to trimming and J lost 9 bases, with 13 bases between them. The CDR3 region is CSARRARARELFF. The CDR3, as DNA: TGCAGTGCTAGACGTGCTAGGGCCCGGGAGCTGTTTTTT.

The chain carries TRBV20-1 and TRBJ2-3; TRBD2 matches 10 bases. V lost 0 bases, J lost 4 bases, and 7 bases stayed unmatched. From germline, CDR1 is DFQATT and CDR2 SNEGSKA (reference sequence). This CDR3 is built from 16 residues. CDR3 coding DNA: TGCAGTGCTAGAGATCAGGCTAGCGGGGGTTCAGATACGCAGTATTTT. Encoded protein: CSARDQASGGSDTQYF.

This clonotype was detected only once. Given the absence of the conserved phenylalanine or tryptophan at the CDR3 end, a read error is likely. The chain links TRBV12-3 or TRBV12-4 to TRBJ2-2, with TRBD1 identical over 7 bases. CDR3 length equals 14 residues. CDR3 bases: TGTGCCGCAACGAACAGGGGAAACACCAGGGAGCTGTTTTCT. It codes for CAATNRGNTRELFS.